A selection of T cell receptor beta chains follows, all from one sample in a study of T cells in Graves' hyperthyroidism and ophthalmopathy. TCRdb reprocessed the multiplex PCR reads via MiXCR and lists one record per CDR3 protein. The sample lists about 270,000 distinct CDR3 sequences, roughly 22% occurring once. The material sequenced was blood. All receptors derive from a man aged 25 to 40 with Graves' ophthalmopathy. Both conserved end residues are part of each CDR3. D genes are given only for firm matches. Where a row states a size, it is once, few, many or the class of an expanded clone; other rows omit it.

J gene | clone size | V gene | D gene | CDR3 protein | CDR3 DNA
TRBJ2-1 | NA | TRBV12-5 | TRBD2 | CASGRGSAQNEQFF | TGTGCTAGTGGTCGCGGGAGTGCTCAAAATGAGCAGTTCTTC
TRBJ1-6 | NA | TRBV3-1 | NA | CASSYIGDRPNSPLHF | TGTGCCAGCAGTTACATCGGCGACAGACCTAATTCACCCCTCCACTTT
TRBJ1-4 | NA | TRBV7-9 | NA | CASSIKVPPMNEKLFF | TGTGCCAGCAGTATTAAGGTGCCCCCGATGAATGAAAAACTGTTTTTT
TRBJ2-1 | NA | TRBV11-2 | TRBD2 | CASSSGTSGFPVF | TGTGCCAGCAGCTCAGGGACTAGCGGGTTCCCGGTCTTC
TRBJ2-7 | many | TRBV11-2 | TRBD2 | CASSQGAGAYEQYF | TGTGCCAGCAGCCAGGGCGCGGGGGCCTACGAGCAGTACTTC
TRBJ2-5 | NA | TRBV3-1 | TRBD2 | CASSVAGGGSTETQYF | TGTGCCAGCAGCGTAGCCGGGGGGGGTAGCACGGAGACCCAGTACTTC
TRBJ1-1 | few | TRBV11-3 | NA | CASSRGAESPEAFF | TGTGCCAGCAGCAGGGGGGCGGAATCCCCTGAAGCTTTCTTT
TRBJ1-1 | many | TRBV11-1 | TRBD1 | CASSLADRVTDTEAFF | TGTGCCAGCAGCTTAGCGGACAGGGTGACGGACACTGAAGCTTTCTTT
TRBJ2-1 | few | TRBV20-1 | TRBD2 | CIMWRTSGNNEQFF | TGCATCATGTGGCGGACTAGCGGGAACAATGAGCAGTTCTTC
TRBJ2-7 | many | TRBV5-1 | TRBD1 | CASSLGTGMGEQYF | TGCGCCAGCAGCTTGGGGACAGGGATGGGGGAGCAGTACTTC
TRBJ2-1 | many | TRBV27 | NA | CASNSPLGEQFF | TGTGCCAGCAACTCCCCACTAGGTGAGCAGTTCTTC
TRBJ2-3 | NA | TRBV11-1 | TRBD1 | CASSQGQSTDTQYF | TGTGCCAGCAGCCAGGGACAGTCCACAGATACGCAGTATTTT
TRBJ2-3 | NA | TRBV19 | TRBD1 | CASSIWDRGPDTQYF | TGTGCCAGTAGTATATGGGACAGGGGACCAGATACGCAGTATTTT
TRBJ2-3 | many | TRBV11-2 | NA | CASSLGGFNTDTQYF | TGTGCCAGCAGCTTAGGGGGCTTTAACACAGATACGCAGTATTTT
TRBJ2-7 | few | TRBV5-1 | NA | CASSGAGLYEQYF | TGCGCCAGCAGCGGGGCAGGACTCTACGAGCAGTACTTC
TRBJ2-5 | NA | TRBV29-1 | TRBD1 | CSVEDRQGPGKTQYF | TGCAGCGTTGAAGACCGACAGGGTCCTGGGAAGACCCAGTACTTC
TRBJ1-1 | NA | TRBV27 | NA | CASRLQGGVTEAFF | TGTGCCAGCAGGTTACAGGGAGGTGTGACTGAAGCTTTCTTT
TRBJ2-5 | few | TRBV7-9 | TRBD2 | CASSLTSGAQETQYF | TGTGCCAGCAGCTTAACTAGCGGGGCCCAAGAGACCCAGTACTTC
TRBJ1-2 | NA | TRBV7-9 | NA | CASSPRDHENYGYTF | TGTGCCAGCAGCCCAAGGGACCACGAGAACTATGGCTACACCTTC
TRBJ1-5 | many | TRBV28 | NA | CASSIVPSGNQPQHF | TGTGCCAGCAGCATTGTACCTAGTGGCAATCAGCCCCAGCATTTT
TRBJ2-3 | NA | TRBV6-2/TRBV6-3 | NA | CASSPPASTDTQYF | TGTGCCAGCAGTCCCCCCGCTAGCACAGATACGCAGTATTTT
TRBJ1-3 | NA | TRBV6-1 | NA | CASSEEDWDTIYF | TGTGCCAGCAGTGAGGAAGATTGGGACACCATATATTTT
TRBJ2-1 | few | TRBV12-3/TRBV12-4 | TRBD2 | CASIESGSANEQFF | TGTGCCAGCATCGAAAGCGGGAGTGCGAATGAGCAGTTCTTC
TRBJ2-2 | NA | TRBV27 | NA | CASKRYGGIDTGELFF | TGTGCCAGCAAACGATACGGGGGCATAGACACCGGGGAGCTGTTTTTT
TRBJ2-3 | NA | TRBV28 | TRBD1 | CASRRGRDTQYF | TGTGCCAGCAGGAGGGGGCGCGATACGCAGTATTTT
TRBJ2-3 | many | TRBV5-5 | TRBD1 | CASSLYRTGYTDTQYF | TGTGCCAGCAGCTTGTACCGGACAGGGTACACAGATACGCAGTATTTT
TRBJ2-2 | NA | TRBV14 | TRBD2 | CASSLRGDRPGELFF | TGTGCCAGCAGCCTGCGGGGGGATCGCCCCGGGGAGCTGTTTTTT
TRBJ2-3 | few | TRBV27 | NA | CASSPDGLRTDTQYF | TGTGCCAGCAGTCCGGACGGCCTCCGGACAGATACGCAGTATTTT
TRBJ2-1 | many | TRBV28 | TRBD2 | CASSPGTSGMDEQFF | TGTGCCAGCAGTCCCGGGACTAGCGGGATGGATGAGCAGTTCTTC